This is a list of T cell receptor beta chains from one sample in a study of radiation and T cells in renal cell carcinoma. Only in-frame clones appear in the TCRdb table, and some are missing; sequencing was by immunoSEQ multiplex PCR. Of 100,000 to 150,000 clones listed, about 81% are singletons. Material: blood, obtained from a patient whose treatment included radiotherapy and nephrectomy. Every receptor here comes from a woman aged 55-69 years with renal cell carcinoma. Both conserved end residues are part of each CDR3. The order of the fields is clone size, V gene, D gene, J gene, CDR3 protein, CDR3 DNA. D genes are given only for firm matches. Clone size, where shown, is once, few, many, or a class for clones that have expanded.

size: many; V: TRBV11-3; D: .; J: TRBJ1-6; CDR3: CASSRRQDNSPLHF; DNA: TGTGCCAGCAGCCGACGGCAGGATAATTCACCCCTCCACTTT
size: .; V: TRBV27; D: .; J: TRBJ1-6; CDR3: CASSLRNSPLHF; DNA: TGTGCCAGCAGTTTAAGGAATTCACCCCTCCACTTT
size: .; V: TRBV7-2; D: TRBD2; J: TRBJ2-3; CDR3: CASSLGTSGANTQYF; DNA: TGTGCCAGCAGCTTAGGGACTAGCGGAGCTAATACGCAGTATTTT
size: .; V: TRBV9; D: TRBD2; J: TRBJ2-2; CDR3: CASSLGTSGALHTGELFF; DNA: TGTGCCAGCAGCCTCGGGACTAGCGGGGCGTTACACACCGGGGAGCTGTTTTTT
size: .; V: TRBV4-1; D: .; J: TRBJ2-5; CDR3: CASSQDSETQYF; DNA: TGCGCCAGCAGCCAAGATAGCGAGACCCAGTACTTC
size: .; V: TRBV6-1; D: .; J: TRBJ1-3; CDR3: CASSPDPLARNTIYF; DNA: TGTGCCAGCAGCCCGGACCCTCTGGCGAGAAACACCATATATTTT
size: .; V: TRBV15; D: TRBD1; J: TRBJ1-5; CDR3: CATSGQGGGNQPQHF; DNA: TGTGCCACCAGCGGACAGGGAGGCGGCAATCAGCCCCAGCATTTT
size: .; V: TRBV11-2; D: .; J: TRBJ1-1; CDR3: CASSSTATGEAFF; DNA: TGTGCCAGCAGCTCCACCGCGACAGGTGAAGCTTTCTTT
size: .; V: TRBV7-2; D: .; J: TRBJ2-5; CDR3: CASSPSGPQETQYF; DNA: TGTGCCAGCAGCCCCTCGGGACCTCAAGAGACCCAGTACTTC
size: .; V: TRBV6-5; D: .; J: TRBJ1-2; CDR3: CASSYGPFLGIDGYTF; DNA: TGTGCCAGCAGTTACGGCCCTTTTCTGGGTATTGATGGCTACACCTTC
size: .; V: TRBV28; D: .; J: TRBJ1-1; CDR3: CANSLGWNTEAFF; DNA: TGTGCCAACAGTTTGGGGTGGAACACTGAAGCTTTCTTT
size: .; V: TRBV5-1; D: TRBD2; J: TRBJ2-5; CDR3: CASSLALSTSGAETQYF; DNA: TGCGCCAGCAGCTTGGCCCTGTCGACTAGCGGGGCGGAGACCCAGTACTTC
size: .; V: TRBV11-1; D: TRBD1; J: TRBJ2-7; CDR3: CASSPDRGPSYEQYF; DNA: TGTGCCAGCAGCCCCGACAGGGGACCCAGTTACGAGCAGTACTTC
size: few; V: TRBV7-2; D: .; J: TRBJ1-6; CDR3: CASSLGGQTVYNSPLHF; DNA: TGTGCCAGCAGCTTAGGGGGGCAGACAGTCTATAATTCACCCCTCCACTTT
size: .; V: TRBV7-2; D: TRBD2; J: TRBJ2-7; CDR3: CASSRVGGSIHEQYF; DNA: TGTGCCAGCAGCCGCGTGGGAGGGAGTATCCACGAGCAGTACTTC
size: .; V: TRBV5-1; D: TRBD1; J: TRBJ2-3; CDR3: CASSPEVPAGGIDTQYF; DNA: TGCGCCAGCAGCCCCGAAGTCCCGGCAGGGGGCATTGATACGCAGTATTTT
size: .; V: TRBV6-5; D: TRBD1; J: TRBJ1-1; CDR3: CASSLDRVKTEAFF; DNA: TGTGCCAGCAGTTTAGACAGGGTAAAGACTGAAGCTTTCTTT
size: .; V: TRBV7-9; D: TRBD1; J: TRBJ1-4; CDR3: CASGTGTVNEKLFF; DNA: TGTGCCAGCGGCACCGGGACAGTAAATGAAAAACTGTTTTTT
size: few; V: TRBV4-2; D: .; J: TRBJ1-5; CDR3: CASSQGGRGEDQPQHF; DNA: TGTGCCAGCAGCCAAGGGGGTAGGGGTGAGGATCAGCCCCAGCATTTT
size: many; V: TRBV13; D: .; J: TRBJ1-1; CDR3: CASSFSGTEAFF; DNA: TGTGCCAGCAGCTTCTCGGGGACTGAAGCTTTCTTT
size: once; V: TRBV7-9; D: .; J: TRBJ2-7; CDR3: CASSRQSYEQYF; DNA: TGTGCCAGCAGCAGACAGTCCTACGAGCAGTACTTC
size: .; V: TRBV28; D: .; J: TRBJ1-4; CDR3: CASRTTYLGEKLFF; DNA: TGTGCCAGCAGGACGACGTACCTAGGGGAAAAACTGTTTTTT
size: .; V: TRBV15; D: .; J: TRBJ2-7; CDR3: CATSRDGKSTYEQYF; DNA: TGTGCCACCAGCAGAGATGGTAAGAGTACCTACGAGCAGTACTTC
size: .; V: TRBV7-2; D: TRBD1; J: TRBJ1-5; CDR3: CASSVSGGAQPQHF; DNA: TGTGCCAGCAGCGTCTCAGGGGGTGCTCAGCCCCAGCATTTT
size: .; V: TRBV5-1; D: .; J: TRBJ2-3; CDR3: CASSLGGPDTQYF; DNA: TGCGCCAGCAGCTTGGGCGGCCCAGATACGCAGTATTTT
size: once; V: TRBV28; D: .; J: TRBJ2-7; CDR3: CASSYNRRYEQYF; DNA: TGTGCCAGCAGTTACAACCGGCGCTACGAGCAGTACTTC
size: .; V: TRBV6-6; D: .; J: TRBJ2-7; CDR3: CASSYSESTGRIYF; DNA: TGTGCCAGCAGTTACTCCGAGTCTACGGGGAGAATTTACTTC
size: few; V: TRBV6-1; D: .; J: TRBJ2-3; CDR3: CASRSTGRADTQYF; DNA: TGTGCCAGCAGATCGACAGGGAGGGCAGATACGCAGTATTTT
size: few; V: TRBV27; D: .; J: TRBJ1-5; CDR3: CAAGGSNQPQHF; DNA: TGTGCTGCAGGAGGGAGCAATCAGCCCCAGCATTTT
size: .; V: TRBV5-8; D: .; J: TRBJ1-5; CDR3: CASSNRVNSNQPQHF; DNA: TGTGCCAGCAGCAACAGAGTAAATAGCAATCAGCCCCAGCATTTT
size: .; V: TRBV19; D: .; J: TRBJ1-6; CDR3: CASSPGGTYNSPLHF; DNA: TGTGCCAGTAGCCCCGGCGGGACCTATAATTCACCCCTCCACTTT
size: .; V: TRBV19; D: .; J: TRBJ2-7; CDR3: CASSIGWRGLRRVYEQYF; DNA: TGTGCCAGTAGTATAGGATGGAGGGGACTCAGGCGGGTCTACGAGCAGTACTTC
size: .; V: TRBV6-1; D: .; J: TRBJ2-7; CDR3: CASSELLREQYF; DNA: TGTGCCAGCAGTGAGTTGCTACGAGAACAGTACTTC
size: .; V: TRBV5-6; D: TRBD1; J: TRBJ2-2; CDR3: CASSLPTGQNTGELFF; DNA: TGTGCCAGCAGCCTACCGACAGGGCAGAACACCGGGGAGCTGTTTTTT